The 11 T cell receptor beta chains listed next were all sequenced from one sample in a study of T cells in Graves' hyperthyroidism and ophthalmopathy (dated by TCRdb to about 2019). Receptors were amplified or captured by multiplex PCR. Sequencing took place on an Illumina HiSeq 2000. Amplification of TCR beta CDR3 regions was carried out from RNA transcripts. The first round of RT-PCR for the TCR CDR3 was performed with the HTBI primer set and the Qiagen OneStep RT-PCR kit. Clones were called with MiXCR by TCRdb after fastp trimmed the public reads at Q25, and only in-frame beta chains were retained. CDR3 protein duplicates are merged, each entry listing the most common genes and DNA. The sample records about 740,000 distinct CDR3 sequences, 14% of which are singletons. Roughly 10% of the sample comes from the top ten. The sample consisted of blood. These receptors were obtained from a woman aged 18-29 years with Graves' hyperthyroidism.

There are many counts of this clonotype. The chain links TRBV10-3 to TRBJ2-7, with 7 bases fitting TRBD1. Germline CDR1 and CDR2: ENHRY and SYGVKD. The CDR3 has 13 amino acids. V lost 1 base, J lost 7 bases, and 4 bases stayed unmatched. The CDR3 sequence is CAISEWSGGEQYF. CDR3 sequence (DNA): TGTGCCATCAGTGAGTGGTCAGGGGGTGAGCAGTACTTC.

This clonotype occurred many times. J is TRBJ2-7 and V is TRBV6-1; no reliable D call. The V end was cut by 3 bases, the J end by 0 bases, with 0 bases between. This CDR3 spans 11 amino acids. The germline V gene has CDR1 MNHNS and CDR2 SASEGT. The CDR3 DNA follows: TGTGCCAGCAGTGACTCCTACGAGCAGTACTTC. Its protein is CASSDSYEQYF.

V usage is TRBV29-1 and J usage is TRBJ2-5; the D is unclear. The CDR3 is 11 amino acids. Germline loops: CDR1 SQVTM, CDR2 ANQGSEA. V was cut by 6 bases and J by 1 base, with 6 bases left in between. This chain's CDR3 is CSVQIQETQYF. CDR3 nucleotides: TGCAGCGTACAAATCCAAGAGACCCAGTACTTC.

The V and J genes are TRBV19 and TRBJ2-6, with TRBD1 matching 7 bases. V lost 7 bases and J lost 4; bases outside the gene matches: 10. The CDR3 is 16 residues long. Germline V gene sequence: CDR1 LNHDA, CDR2 SQIVND (reference sequence). The CDR3 DNA reads as TGTGCCAGTACCCAGGACAGGACGCGCGGGGCCAACGTCCTGACTTTC. It translates to CASTQDRTRGANVLTF.

There are a few counts of this clonotype. J is TRBJ2-1 and V is TRBV20-1; D call uncertain. CDR1 DFQATT and CDR2 SNEGSKA come from the germline V gene (reference sequence). This CDR3 is built from 10 residues. V lost 4 bases and J 14 bases, leaving 12 bases between the germline ends. The CDR3 loop reads CSATLGPEFF. In DNA, the CDR3 is TGCAGTGCTACTCTGGGCCCGGAGTTCTTC.

The chain carries TRBV30 and TRBJ2-7; no clear D. In germline, CDR1 is GTSNPN, CDR2 SVGIG (reference sequence). Trimming removed 0 bases at V and 4 bases at J, with 4 bases between. The CDR3 totals 11 residues. The CDR3 bases are TGTGCCTGGAGTGTTAAGTACGAGCAGTACTTC. It codes for CAWSVKYEQYF.

This clonotype has at least ten counts. The chain links TRBV27 to TRBJ2-1; 13 nucleotides agree with TRBD2. The CDR3 totals 16 residues. J gave up 8 bases and V 3 bases, and 7 bases lay outside the gene matches. In germline, CDR1 is MNHEY, CDR2 SMNVEV (reference sequence). CDR3 loop: CASSFRTSGSWHEQFF. DNA of the CDR3: TGTGCCAGCAGTTTCCGGACTAGCGGGAGTTGGCATGAGCAGTTCTTC.

This clonotype has only a few counts. The J gene is TRBJ2-7, the V gene TRBV5-6; D may match TRBD1 or TRBD2 (5 bases each). The germline V and J ends were trimmed by 4 bases and 0 bases, with 14 bases remaining between them. The germline V gene encodes CDR1 SGHDT and CDR2 YYEEEE. The CDR3 runs to 15 residues. The CDR3 spells CASSRDLLSSYEQYF. As DNA, the CDR3 is TGTGCCAGCAGCCGGGACCTCCTGAGCTCCTACGAGCAGTACTTC.

Comment on this clonotype: One end of the junction varies from germline; a read error may be responsible. The V gene is TRBV2, the J gene TRBJ2-7, with TRBD1 matching 8 bases. The germline V gene encodes CDR1 SNHLY and CDR2 FYNNEI. The CDR3 totals 15 residues. The CDR3 sequence is CVSRSRQGPYYEQYF. DNA of the CDR3: TGTGTCAGCAGATCAAGACAGGGGCCCTACTACGAGCAGTACTTC.

This clonotype was picked up a small number of times. The genes are TRBV19 and TRBJ1-1; 8 nucleotides align to TRBD1. After removal of 5 bases from V and 5 bases from J, the junction contained 4 bases not matched to a gene. Germline CDR1 and CDR2: LNHDA and SQIVND (reference sequence). This CDR3 contains 13 residues. CDR3 amino acids: CASSLQGETEAFF. CDR3 bases: TGTGCCAGTAGTTTACAGGGGGAAACTGAAGCTTTCTTT.

Ten or more counts support this clonotype. This chain connects TRBV7-9 to TRBJ2-5; TRBD2 matches 10 bases. CDR3 size: 16 residues. V gave up 2 bases and J gave up 2 bases; unmatched junction bases: 5. The germline CDR1 and CDR2 sequences are SEHNR and FQNEAQ (reference sequence). The CDR3 region is CASSLPLAGAQETQYF. In DNA form, the CDR3 reads TGTGCCAGCAGCTTACCCCTAGCGGGAGCTCAAGAGACCCAGTACTTC.